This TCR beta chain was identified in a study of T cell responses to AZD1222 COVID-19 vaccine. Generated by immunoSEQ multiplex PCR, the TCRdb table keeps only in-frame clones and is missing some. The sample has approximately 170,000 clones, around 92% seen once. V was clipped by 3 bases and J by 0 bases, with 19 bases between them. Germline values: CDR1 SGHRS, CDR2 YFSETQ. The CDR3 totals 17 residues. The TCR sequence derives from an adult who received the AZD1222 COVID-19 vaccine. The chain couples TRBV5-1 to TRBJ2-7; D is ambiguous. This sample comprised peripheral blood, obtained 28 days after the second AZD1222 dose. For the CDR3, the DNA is TGCGCCAGCAGCTCCCACGGGCCAGGAACCCCCTCCTACGAGCAGTACTTC. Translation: CASSSHGPGTPSYEQYF.